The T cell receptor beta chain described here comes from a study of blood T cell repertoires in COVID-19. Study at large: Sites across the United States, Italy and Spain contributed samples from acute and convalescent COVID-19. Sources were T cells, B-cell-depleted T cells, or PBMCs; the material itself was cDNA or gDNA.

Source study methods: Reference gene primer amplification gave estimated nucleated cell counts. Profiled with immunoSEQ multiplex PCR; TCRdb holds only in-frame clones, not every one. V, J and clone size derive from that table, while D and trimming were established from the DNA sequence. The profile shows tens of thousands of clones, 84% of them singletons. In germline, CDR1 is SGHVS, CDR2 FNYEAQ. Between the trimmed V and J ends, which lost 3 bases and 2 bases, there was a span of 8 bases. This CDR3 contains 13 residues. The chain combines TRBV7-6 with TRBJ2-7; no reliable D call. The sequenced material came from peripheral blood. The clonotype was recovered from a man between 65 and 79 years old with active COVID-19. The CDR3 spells CASSFDGAYEQYF. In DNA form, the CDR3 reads TGTGCCAGCAGCTTCGACGGAGCCTACGAGCAGTACTTC.